Following are 2 T cell receptor beta chains from one sample sequenced in a study of blood T cells in healthy people across ages. Combining a sample-barcoded 5' primer with a J-beta primer mix, a second PCR ran for about 7 to 12 cycles. TCRdb recomputed calls from the 5' RACE reads with MiXCR, one row per CDR3 protein. In the table there are about 1.4 million distinct CDR3 sequences, around 55% of which are singletons. What was sequenced was blood. These receptors were obtained from a man in his late teens or twenties in good health.

This chain connects TRBV12-3 or TRBV12-4 to TRBJ1-1; D remains ambiguous. Between the trimmed V and J ends, which lost 5 bases and 11 bases, there was a span of 12 bases. This CDR3 region has 11 residues. In DNA form, the CDR3 reads TGTGCCAGCAGTCTCGTATCGGGGGCTTTCTTT. It codes for CASSLVSGAFF.

Comments on this clonotype: Sequence at one end of the junction differs from germline and may be a read error. This sequence joins TRBV7-2 and TRBJ2-3; D is possibly TRBD1 or TRBD2 (5 bases each). Germline CDR1 and CDR2: SGHTA and FQGNSA. The CDR3 covers 15 residues. CDR3 in amino acids: CACSHREGRTDTQYF. In DNA, the CDR3 is TGTGCCTGCAGCCATAGAGAGGGGCGGACAGATACGCAGTATTTT.